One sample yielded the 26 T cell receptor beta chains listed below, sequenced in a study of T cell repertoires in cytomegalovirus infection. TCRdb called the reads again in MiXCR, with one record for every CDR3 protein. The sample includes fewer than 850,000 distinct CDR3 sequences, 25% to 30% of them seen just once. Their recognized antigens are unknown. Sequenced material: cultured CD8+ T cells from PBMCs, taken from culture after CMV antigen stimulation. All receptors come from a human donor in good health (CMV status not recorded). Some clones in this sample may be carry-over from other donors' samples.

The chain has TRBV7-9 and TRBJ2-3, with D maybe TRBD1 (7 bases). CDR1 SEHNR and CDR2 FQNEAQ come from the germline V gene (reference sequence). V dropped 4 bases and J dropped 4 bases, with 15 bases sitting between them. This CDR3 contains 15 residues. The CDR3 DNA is TGTGCCAGCAGCTCTGGGGGGACAGAAGCAGATACGCAGTATTTT. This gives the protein CASSSGGTEADTQYF.

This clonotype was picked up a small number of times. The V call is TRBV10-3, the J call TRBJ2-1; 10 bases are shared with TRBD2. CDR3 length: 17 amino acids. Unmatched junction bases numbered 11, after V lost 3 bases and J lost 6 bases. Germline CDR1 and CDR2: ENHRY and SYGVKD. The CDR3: CAISDSGGLAGVNEQFF. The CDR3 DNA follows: TGTGCCATCAGTGATTCCGGGGGTCTAGCGGGGGTCAATGAGCAGTTCTTC.

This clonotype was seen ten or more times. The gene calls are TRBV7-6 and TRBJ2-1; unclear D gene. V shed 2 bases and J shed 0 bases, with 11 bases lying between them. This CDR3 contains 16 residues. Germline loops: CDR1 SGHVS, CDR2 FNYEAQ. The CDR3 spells CASSLPEQSSYNEQFF. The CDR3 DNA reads TGTGCCAGCAGCTTACCGGAACAAAGCTCCTACAATGAGCAGTTCTTC.

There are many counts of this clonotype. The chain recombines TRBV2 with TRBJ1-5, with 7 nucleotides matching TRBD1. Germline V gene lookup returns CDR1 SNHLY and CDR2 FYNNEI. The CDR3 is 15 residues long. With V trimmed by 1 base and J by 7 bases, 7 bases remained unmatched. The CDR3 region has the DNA TGTGCCAGCAGTGAAGACAGGGGAGTTCGACAGCCCCAGCATTTT. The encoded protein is CASSEDRGVRQPQHF.

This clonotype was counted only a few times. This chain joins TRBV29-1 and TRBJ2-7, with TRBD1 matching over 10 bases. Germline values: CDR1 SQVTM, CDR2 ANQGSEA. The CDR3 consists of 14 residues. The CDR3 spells CSVGADRGSYEQYV. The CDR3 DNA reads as TGCAGTGTTGGGGCGGACAGGGGGTCCTACGAGCAGTACGTC.

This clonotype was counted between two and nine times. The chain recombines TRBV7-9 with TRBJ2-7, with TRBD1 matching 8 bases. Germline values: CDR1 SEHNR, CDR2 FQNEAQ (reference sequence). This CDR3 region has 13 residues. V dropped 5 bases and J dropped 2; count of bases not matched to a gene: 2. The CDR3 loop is CASSQGAAYEQYF. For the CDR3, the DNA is TGTGCCAGCAGCCAGGGGGCTGCCTACGAGCAGTACTTC.

The CDR3 region is CASTGVGFAGANVLTF. The CDR3 bases are TGTGCCAGCACTGGAGTTGGATTCGCTGGGGCCAACGTCCTGACTTTC. The chain carries TRBV7-4 and TRBJ2-6; the D is unclear. The CDR3 covers 16 residues. CDR1 is SGHVT, CDR2 SQSDAQ, per germline. V was trimmed by 7 bases and J by 2 bases, leaving 15 bases between them.

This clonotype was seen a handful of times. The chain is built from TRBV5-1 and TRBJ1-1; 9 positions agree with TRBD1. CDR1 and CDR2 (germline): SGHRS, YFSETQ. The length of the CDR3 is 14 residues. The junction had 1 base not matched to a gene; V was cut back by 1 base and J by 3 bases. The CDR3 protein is CASSLYRGHTEAFF. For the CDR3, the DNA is TGCGCCAGCAGCTTGTACAGGGGGCACACTGAAGCTTTCTTT.

CDR3: CASSQGRGDLPQHF. The CDR3 DNA follows: TGTGCCAGCAGCCAGGGGCGAGGTGATCTGCCCCAGCATTTT. The gene calls are TRBV4-2 and TRBJ1-5; a weak D match, TRBD1 (5 bases). Between the trimmed V and J ends, which lost 3 bases and 9 bases, there was a span of 15 bases. The CDR3 runs to 14 residues. Germline V lookup: CDR1 LGHNA, CDR2 YNFKEQ.

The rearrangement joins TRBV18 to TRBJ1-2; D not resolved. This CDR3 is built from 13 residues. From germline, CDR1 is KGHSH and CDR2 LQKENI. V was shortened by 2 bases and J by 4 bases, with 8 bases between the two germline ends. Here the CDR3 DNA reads TGTGCCAGCTCACCAACGGCTGCCTATGGCTACACCTTC. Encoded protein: CASSPTAAYGYTF.

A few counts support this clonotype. Here the CDR3 DNA reads TGCAGTGCCTCGACAGGGATGGGCACTGAAGCTTTCTTT. This sequence encodes CSASTGMGTEAFF. The chain has TRBV20-1 and TRBJ1-1; 7 nucleotides match TRBD1. The germline CDR1 and CDR2 sequences are DFQATT and SNEGSKA (reference sequence). After removal of 6 bases from V and 4 bases from J, the junction contained 8 bases not matched to a gene. This CDR3 spans 13 amino acids.

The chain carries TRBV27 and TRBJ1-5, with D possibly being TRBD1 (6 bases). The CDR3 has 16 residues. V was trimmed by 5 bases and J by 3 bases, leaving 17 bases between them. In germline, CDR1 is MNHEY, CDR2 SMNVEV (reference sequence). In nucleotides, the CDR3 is TGTGCCAGCAGTCCCCTGGTCGGACAGTTCAATCAGCCCCAGCATTTT. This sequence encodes CASSPLVGQFNQPQHF.

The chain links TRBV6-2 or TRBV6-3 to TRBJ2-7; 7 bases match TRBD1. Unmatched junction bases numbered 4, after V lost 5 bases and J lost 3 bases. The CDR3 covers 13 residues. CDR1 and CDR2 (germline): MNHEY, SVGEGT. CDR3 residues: CASSEGDSYEQYV. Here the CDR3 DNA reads TGTGCCAGCAGTGAAGGGGACAGCTACGAGCAGTACGTC.

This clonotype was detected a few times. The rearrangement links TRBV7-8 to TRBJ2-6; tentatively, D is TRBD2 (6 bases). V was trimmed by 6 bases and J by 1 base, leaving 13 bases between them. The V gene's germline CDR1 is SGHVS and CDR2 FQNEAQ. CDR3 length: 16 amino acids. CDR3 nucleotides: TGTGCCAGCAGTATCTTTGCGGGGTCTGGGGCCAACGTCCTGACTTTC. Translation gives CASSIFAGSGANVLTF.

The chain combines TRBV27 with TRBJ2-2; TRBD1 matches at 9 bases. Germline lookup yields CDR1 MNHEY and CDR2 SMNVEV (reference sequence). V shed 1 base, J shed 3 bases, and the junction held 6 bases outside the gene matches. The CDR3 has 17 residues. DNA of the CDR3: TGTGCCAGCAGTTTATATGGACAGGGGCCGTACACCGGGGAGCTGTTTTTT. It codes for CASSLYGQGPYTGELFF.

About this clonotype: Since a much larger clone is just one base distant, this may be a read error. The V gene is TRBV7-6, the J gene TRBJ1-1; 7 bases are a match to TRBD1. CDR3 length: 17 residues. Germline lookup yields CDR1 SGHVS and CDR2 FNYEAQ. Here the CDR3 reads CASSLVGRGDYGTEALF. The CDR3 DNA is TGTGCCAGCAGCTTAGTTGGCAGGGGGGACTATGGGACTGAAGCTCTCTTT.

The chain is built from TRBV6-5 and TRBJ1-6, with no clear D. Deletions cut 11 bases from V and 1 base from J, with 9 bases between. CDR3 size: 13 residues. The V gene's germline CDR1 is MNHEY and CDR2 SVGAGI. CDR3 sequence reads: CASLGSYNSPLHF. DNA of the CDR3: TGTGCCTCCTTGGGGTCCTATAATTCACCCCTCCACTTT.

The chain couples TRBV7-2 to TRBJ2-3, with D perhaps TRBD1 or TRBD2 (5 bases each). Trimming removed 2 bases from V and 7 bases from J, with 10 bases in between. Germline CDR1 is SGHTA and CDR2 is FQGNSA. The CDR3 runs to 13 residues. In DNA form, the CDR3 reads TGTGCCAGCAGCTTACGGGACCCACATACGCAGTATTTT. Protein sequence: CASSLRDPHTQYF. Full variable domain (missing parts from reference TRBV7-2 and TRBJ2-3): GAGVSQSPSNKVTEKGKDVELRCDPISGHTALYWYRQSLGQGLEFLIYFQGNSAPDKSGLPSDRFSAERTGGSVSTLTIQRTQQEDSAVYLCASSLRDPHTQYFGPGTRLTVL.

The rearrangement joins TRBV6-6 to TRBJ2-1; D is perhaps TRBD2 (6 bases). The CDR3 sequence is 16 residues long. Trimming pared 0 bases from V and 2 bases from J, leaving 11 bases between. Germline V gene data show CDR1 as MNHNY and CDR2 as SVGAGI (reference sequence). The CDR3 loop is CASSYSGEAAYNEQFF. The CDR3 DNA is TGTGCCAGCAGTTACTCGGGGGAGGCGGCCTACAATGAGCAGTTCTTC.

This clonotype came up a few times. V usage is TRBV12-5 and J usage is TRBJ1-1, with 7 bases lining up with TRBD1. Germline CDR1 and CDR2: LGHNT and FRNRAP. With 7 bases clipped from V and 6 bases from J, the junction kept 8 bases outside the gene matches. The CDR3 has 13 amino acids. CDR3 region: CASARQGRSEAFF. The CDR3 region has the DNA TGTGCTAGTGCCCGACAGGGAAGGTCTGAAGCTTTCTTT. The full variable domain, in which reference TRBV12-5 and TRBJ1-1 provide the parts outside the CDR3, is DARVTQTPRHKVTEMGQEVTMRCQPILGHNTVFWYRQTMMQGLELLAYFRNRAPLDDSGMPKDRFSAEMPDATLATLKIQPSEPRDSAVYFCASARQGRSEAFFGQGTRLTVV.

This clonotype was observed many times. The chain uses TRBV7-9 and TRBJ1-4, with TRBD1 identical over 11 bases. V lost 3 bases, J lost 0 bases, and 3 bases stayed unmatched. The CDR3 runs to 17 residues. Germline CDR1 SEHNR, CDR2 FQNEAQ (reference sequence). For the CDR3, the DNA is TGTGCCAGCAGCTTTCCGGGACAGGGGGCAACTAATGAAAAACTGTTTTTT. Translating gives CASSFPGQGATNEKLFF.

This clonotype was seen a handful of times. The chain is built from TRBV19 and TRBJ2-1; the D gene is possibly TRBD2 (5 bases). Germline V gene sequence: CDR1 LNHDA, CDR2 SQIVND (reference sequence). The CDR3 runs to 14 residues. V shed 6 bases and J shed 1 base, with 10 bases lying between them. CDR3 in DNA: TGTGCCAGTAGGGAGGCGGTGTCCTACAATGAGCAGTTCTTC. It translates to CASREAVSYNEQFF. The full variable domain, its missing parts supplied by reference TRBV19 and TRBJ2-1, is DGGITQSPKYLFRKEGQNVTLSCEQNLNHDAMYWYRQDPGQGLRLIYYSQIVNDFQKGDIAEGYSVSREKKESFPLTVTSAQKNPTAFYLCASREAVSYNEQFFGPGTRLTVL.

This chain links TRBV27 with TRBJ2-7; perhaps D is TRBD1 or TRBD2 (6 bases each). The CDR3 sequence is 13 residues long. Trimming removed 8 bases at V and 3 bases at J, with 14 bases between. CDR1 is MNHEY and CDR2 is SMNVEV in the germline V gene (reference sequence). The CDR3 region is CASRGQGFYEQYV. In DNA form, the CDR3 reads TGTGCCAGCCGGGGGCAGGGGTTCTACGAGCAGTACGTC.

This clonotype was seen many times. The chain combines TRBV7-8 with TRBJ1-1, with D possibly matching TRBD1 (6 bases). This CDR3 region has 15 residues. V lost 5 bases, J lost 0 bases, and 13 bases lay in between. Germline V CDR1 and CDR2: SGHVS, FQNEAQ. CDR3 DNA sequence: TGTGCCAGCAGCGCGCCCGGGACACTGAACACTGAAGCTTTCTTT. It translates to CASSAPGTLNTEAFF.

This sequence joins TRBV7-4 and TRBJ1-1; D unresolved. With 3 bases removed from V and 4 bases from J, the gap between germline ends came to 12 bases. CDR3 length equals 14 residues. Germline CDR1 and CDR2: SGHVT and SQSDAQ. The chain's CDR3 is CASSFSGSGTEAFF. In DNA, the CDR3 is TGTGCCAGCAGCTTTTCGGGTTCGGGCACTGAAGCTTTCTTT.

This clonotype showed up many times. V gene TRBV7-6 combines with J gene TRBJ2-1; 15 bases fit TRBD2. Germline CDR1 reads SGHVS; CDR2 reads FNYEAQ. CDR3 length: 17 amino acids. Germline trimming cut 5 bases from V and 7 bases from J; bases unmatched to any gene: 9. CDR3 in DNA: TGTGCCAGCAGCCCCGGACTAGCGGGGGGGCCGGGTAATGAGCAGTTCTTC. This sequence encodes CASSPGLAGGPGNEQFF.